This T cell receptor (beta chain) appears in the sequencing data of a study of cytomegalovirus exposure and HLA in healthy donors. This PCR relied on a set of 60 Vbeta primers and 13 Jbeta primers. TCRdb's table, derived via immunoSEQ multiplex PCR, lists solely in-frame clones and lacks some. The sample lists about 110,000 clones; about 13% were seen once. The material sequenced was PBMCs. This TCR was recovered from a man in his forties in good health and CMV-seropositive.

The CDR3 protein is CASSFRDTGSGPQHF. DNA for the CDR3: TGTGCCAGCAGTTTCCGGGACACCGGGTCGGGGCCCCAGCATTTT. The V call is TRBV6-6, the J call TRBJ1-5; D may be TRBD1 (6 bases). V lost 4 bases, J lost 9 bases, and 19 bases lay in between. Germline CDR1 MNHNY, CDR2 SVGAGI (reference sequence). This CDR3 spans 15 amino acids.